The 30 T cell receptor beta chains given below trace back to one sample, sequenced in a study of blood T cell repertoires in COVID-19. Method: immunoSEQ multiplex PCR; TCRdb's copy keeps in-frame clones and lacks some. The sample consists of over 110,000 clones, more than 70% of them appearing once. Source material: peripheral blood. These TCRs come from a human donor in a cohort sampled during active COVID-19.

This chain links TRBV14 with TRBJ2-3; tentative D call: TRBD1 (6 bases). This CDR3 has 14 residues. Per the germline V gene, CDR1 is SGHDN and CDR2 is FVKESK. Deletions cut 5 bases from V and 2 bases from J, with 11 bases between. The CDR3 sequence is CASSSRGFTDTQYF. The CDR3 DNA follows: TGTGCCAGCAGCTCTAGGGGGTTCACAGATACGCAGTATTTT.

This chain connects TRBV15 to TRBJ2-1; unclear D gene. V was clipped by 0 bases and J by 3 bases, with 6 bases between them. This CDR3 spans 14 amino acids. The germline V gene encodes CDR1 LNHNV and CDR2 YYDKDF (reference sequence). As DNA, the CDR3 is TGTGCCACCAGCAGAGATGCCTACTACAATGAGCAGTTCTTC. As protein: CATSRDAYYNEQFF.

The genes are TRBV6-1 and TRBJ1-4, with a weak D call TRBD1 (5 bases). Between the trimmed V and J ends, which lost 0 bases and 8 bases, there was a span of 13 bases. This CDR3 spans 15 amino acids. The germline gives CDR1 MNHNS, CDR2 SASEGT. The CDR3 sequence is CASSEAGLSLEKLFF. The CDR3 nucleotides are TGTGCCAGCAGTGAAGCGGGACTCTCACTGGAAAAACTGTTTTTT.

The V and J genes are TRBV7-9 and TRBJ1-1; 7 bases map to TRBD1. Germline trimming cut 4 bases from V and 5 bases from J; bases unmatched to any gene: 1. This CDR3 has 12 amino acids. Germline-derived CDR1 and CDR2 are SEHNR and FQNEAQ (reference sequence). CDR3 sequence (DNA): TGTGCCAGCAGCTACAGGGGTACTGAAGCTTTCTTT. Protein sequence: CASSYRGTEAFF.

The genes are TRBV9 and TRBJ2-3, with 7 bases fitting TRBD1. With V trimmed by 0 bases and J by 1 base, 14 bases remained unmatched. This CDR3 region has 19 residues. Germline lookup yields CDR1 SGDLS and CDR2 YYNGEE. In nucleotides, the CDR3 is TGTGCCAGCAGCGTAGTGGGGCAGGGGGTAAGTGGTGGCACAGATACGCAGTATTTT. Translating it yields CASSVVGQGVSGGTDTQYF.

This clone was counted a single time. The chain couples TRBV10-2 to TRBJ1-1; 9 bases line up with TRBD1. Germline loops: CDR1 WSHSY, CDR2 SAAADI. The CDR3 is 12 residues long. With V trimmed by 6 bases and J by 9 bases, 5 bases remained unmatched. DNA of the CDR3: TGCGCCAGCAGCACCGGGACAGGGCAAGCTTTCTTT. It specifies CASSTGTGQAFF.

This chain uses TRBV20-1 with TRBJ2-5; D unresolved. CDR3 length: 11 amino acids. From germline, CDR1 is DFQATT and CDR2 SNEGSKA (reference sequence). Trimming shortened V by 3 bases and J by 5 bases, and 7 bases separated the two germline ends. CDR3 sequence (DNA): TGCAGTGCTAGTCTATGGGAGACCCAGTACTTC. Residues: CSASLWETQYF.

The chain is built from TRBV12-5 and TRBJ2-2; TRBD2 agrees at 8 bases. CDR1 and CDR2 (germline): LGHNT, FRNRAP. Unmatched junction bases numbered 9, after V lost 6 bases and J lost 0 bases. The CDR3 contains 17 residues. This CDR3 is CASGSHQLAANTGELFF. CDR3 nucleotides: TGTGCTAGTGGCTCCCACCAACTAGCGGCGAACACCGGGGAGCTGTTTTTT.

V and J are TRBV10-3 and TRBJ1-3; no clear D. Trimming shortened V by 6 bases and J by 1 base, and 10 bases separated the two germline ends. In germline, CDR1 is ENHRY, CDR2 SYGVKD. The CDR3 totals 14 residues. CDR3 in amino acids: CAIRTRASGNTIYF. The CDR3 nucleotides read TGTGCCATCAGAACGAGGGCATCTGGAAACACCATATATTTT.

The J gene is TRBJ1-1, the V gene TRBV2; no firm D call. CDR1 SNHLY and CDR2 FYNNEI come from the germline V gene. Trimming left V 2 bases short and J 11 bases short, with 12 bases between. This CDR3 contains 12 residues. CDR3 bases: TGTGCCAGCAGTGAATATGTCTCCGCGGCTTTCTTT. This sequence encodes CASSEYVSAAFF.

This chain links TRBV5-5 with TRBJ1-2, with D perhaps matching TRBD1 (6 bases). Looked up from germline, CDR1 is SGHKS and CDR2 is YYEKEE (reference sequence). Trimming took 3 bases from V and 3 from J, leaving 15 bases between them. The CDR3 totals 15 residues. The CDR3 spells CASSWGQLRDYGYTF. The CDR3 DNA follows: TGTGCCAGCAGCTGGGGACAACTTAGGGACTATGGCTACACCTTC.

In its sample, this clone was seen a few times. J is TRBJ2-7 and V is TRBV19; a possible D gene is TRBD1 (5 bases). The CDR3 has 15 residues. The V gene lost 2 bases and the J gene lost 0 bases, with 11 bases spanning the gap. Germline CDR1 LNHDA, CDR2 SQIVND (reference sequence). CDR3 DNA sequence: TGTGCCAGTAGTATATATCAGGGTCCCTCCTACGAGCAGTACTTC. Translating it yields CASSIYQGPSYEQYF.

The chain combines TRBV3-1 (or the pseudogene TRBV3-2) with TRBJ1-2; D is perhaps TRBD1 (5 bases). The CDR3 has 19 amino acids. Trimming left V 2 bases short and J 2 bases short, with 24 bases between. The germline V gene has CDR1 LGHDT and CDR2 YNNKEL (reference sequence). CDR3 region: CASSQSFSFLGEGNYGYTF. CDR3 nucleotide sequence: TGTGCCAGCAGCCAATCCTTCTCGTTTCTCGGGGAGGGGAACTATGGCTACACCTTC.

The rearrangement joins TRBV5-1 to TRBJ1-1; 8 bases fit TRBD1. Trimming cost V 2 bases and J 2 bases; bases outside gene matches: 5. The CDR3 sequence is 15 residues long. The germline V gene has CDR1 SGHRS and CDR2 YFSETQ. This chain's CDR3 is CASSLHRGENTEAFF. Written as DNA, the CDR3 is TGCGCCAGCAGCTTACACAGGGGGGAAAACACTGAAGCTTTCTTT.

This chain uses TRBV3-1 (or the pseudogene TRBV3-2) with TRBJ1-4; 10 bases are shared with TRBD1. Germline assignment: CDR1 LGHDT and CDR2 YNNKEL (reference sequence). V gave up 4 bases and J gave up 7 bases; unmatched junction bases: 0. The CDR3 totals 13 residues. For the CDR3, the DNA is TGTGCCAGCAGCCGGACAGGGGGTGAAAAACTGTTTTTT. Its translation: CASSRTGGEKLFF.

The genes are TRBV3-1 (or the pseudogene TRBV3-2) and TRBJ1-3; the match to TRBD1 covers 7 bases. Germline loops: CDR1 LGHDT, CDR2 YNNKEL (reference sequence). This CDR3 has 20 residues. V dropped 3 bases and J dropped 0; count of bases not matched to a gene: 17. The CDR3 region is CASSHPGTTGIEYSGNTIYF. DNA for the CDR3: TGTGCCAGCAGCCACCCAGGGACGACAGGGATTGAGTACTCTGGAAACACCATATATTTT.

This rearrangement joins TRBV2 to TRBJ1-4, with 7 bases lining up with TRBD1. The CDR3 is 14 residues long. V dropped 7 bases and J dropped 6; count of bases not matched to a gene: 8. Per germline, CDR1 SNHLY and CDR2 FYNNEI. The CDR3 bases are TGTGCCAGCACCAAACAGGGGCTAGATGAAAAACTGTTTTTT. Translating gives CASTKQGLDEKLFF.

The V and J genes are TRBV7-9 and TRBJ2-4; TRBD1 agrees at 11 bases. Germline CDR1 is SEHNR and CDR2 is FQNEAQ (reference sequence). V lost 5 bases and J lost 9; bases outside the gene matches: 6. The CDR3 spans 14 residues. The CDR3 DNA is TGTGCCAGCAGCACCGGGACAGGGGGAAGCATTCAGTACTTC. Translated: CASSTGTGGSIQYF.

The chain links TRBV6-6 to TRBJ1-5; the D is unclear. Germline lookup yields CDR1 MNHNY and CDR2 SVGAGI (reference sequence). Trimming pared 6 bases from V and 4 bases from J, leaving 16 bases between. The CDR3 loop spans 15 amino acids. CDR3 sequence: CASSRGININQPQHF. In nucleotides, the CDR3 is TGTGCCAGCAGCCGCGGGATCAACATAAATCAGCCCCAGCATTTT.

CDR3: CASSHPTNTEAFF. CDR3 nucleotides: TGTGCCAGCAGCCACCCTACGAACACTGAAGCTTTCTTT. The V gene is TRBV4-2, the J gene TRBJ1-1, with D unclear. V shed 3 bases and J shed 1 base, with 6 bases lying between them. CDR1 and CDR2 from the germline V gene are LGHNA and YNFKEQ. This CDR3 has 13 residues.

This clone was seen only a few times. The chain links TRBV2 to TRBJ2-5; 9 nucleotides match TRBD1. The CDR3 has 15 amino acids. J lost 0 bases, V lost 6 bases, and 5 bases had no gene match. Looked up from germline, CDR1 is SNHLY and CDR2 is FYNNEI. This CDR3 is CASRAGQGYQETQYF. CDR3 bases: TGTGCCAGCAGGGCGGGACAGGGCTACCAAGAGACCCAGTACTTC. The full variable domain, rest sourced from reference TRBV2 and TRBJ2-5, is EPEVTQTPSHQVTQMGQEVILRCVPISNHLYFYWYRQILGQKVEFLVSFYNNEISEKSEIFDDQFSVERPDGSNFTLKIRSTKLEDSAMYFCASRAGQGYQETQYFGPGTRLLVL.

The V gene is TRBV7-2, the J gene TRBJ2-1; tentatively, D is TRBD2 (6 bases). Trimming stripped 0 bases from V and 4 bases from J, with 16 bases between. The CDR3 is 17 residues long. Germline-derived CDR1 and CDR2 are SGHTA and FQGNSA. This CDR3 is CASSLAEGIRTYNEQFF. For the CDR3, the DNA is TGTGCCAGCAGCTTAGCGGAGGGAATAAGGACTTACAATGAGCAGTTCTTC.

The rearrangement uses TRBV7-9 and TRBJ2-4, with D perhaps TRBD2 (5 bases). Germline CDR1 reads SEHNR; CDR2 reads FQNEAQ (reference sequence). CDR3 size: 15 residues. V was cut by 1 base and J by 0 bases, with 7 bases left in between. CDR3 nucleotides: TGTGCCAGCAGCTTAGTTGGACTAGCCAAAAACATTCAGTACTTC. Its translation: CASSLVGLAKNIQYF.

The chain employs TRBV4-2 and TRBJ1-2; TRBD1 matches 8 bases. The CDR3 spans 16 residues. The V segment lost 0 bases and the J segment 3 bases; nucleotides outside the gene matches: 6. Germline V lookup: CDR1 LGHNA, CDR2 YNFKEQ. This chain's CDR3 is CASSQDKGRGHYGYTF. CDR3 nucleotide sequence: TGTGCCAGCAGCCAAGATAAAGGCAGGGGGCACTATGGCTACACCTTC.

The chain couples TRBV7-2 to TRBJ2-7, with 11 bases identical to TRBD2. The trim removed 2 bases at V and 0 bases at J, leaving 6 bases unmatched. Looked up from germline, CDR1 is SGHTA and CDR2 is FQGNSA. CDR3 length: 17 amino acids. CDR3 loop: CASSLHVAGGFSYEQYF. The DNA for the CDR3 is TGTGCCAGCAGCTTACATGTAGCGGGGGGGTTCTCCTACGAGCAGTACTTC.

This clone is medium-sized in the sample. The sample holds other DNA sequences that translate to the same CDR3. This chain uses TRBV5-8 with TRBJ1-5, with TRBD1 as a possible D gene (5 bases). CDR1 is SGHTS, CDR2 YDEGEE, per germline. The CDR3 totals 15 residues. Trimming stripped 0 bases from V and 1 base from J, with 8 bases between. The CDR3 region is CASSLEGASNQPQHF. The CDR3, as DNA: TGTGCCAGCAGCTTGGAAGGGGCGAGCAATCAGCCCCAGCATTTT.

The chain joins TRBV2 to TRBJ1-1, with D tentatively TRBD1 (5 bases). The CDR3 runs 13 residues. Germline CDR1 is SNHLY and CDR2 is FYNNEI. With 6 bases removed from V and 4 bases from J, the gap between germline ends came to 12 bases. CDR3 sequence: CASSRGATTEAFF. The CDR3 region has the DNA TGTGCCAGCAGCCGCGGGGCGACCACTGAAGCTTTCTTT.

CDR3: CASSFSSGTGYEQYF. The CDR3 region has the DNA TGTGCCAGCAGTTTCAGCTCCGGGACAGGGTACGAGCAGTACTTC. The V gene is TRBV27, the J gene TRBJ2-7; 9 bases agree with TRBD1. Trimming cost V 3 bases and J 4 bases; bases outside gene matches: 7. Germline CDR1 and CDR2: MNHEY and SMNVEV (reference sequence). The CDR3 is made up of 15 amino acids.

The V call is TRBV19, the J call TRBJ1-5, with 10 bases that match TRBD1. Germline lookup yields CDR1 LNHDA and CDR2 SQIVND (reference sequence). The CDR3 loop spans 17 amino acids. J was trimmed by 1 base and V by 4 bases; bases with no gene match: 7. The CDR3 loop reads CASSTRDRGGSNQPQHF. The CDR3 bases are TGTGCCAGTAGTACCCGGGACAGGGGAGGGAGCAATCAGCCCCAGCATTTT.

The V and J genes are TRBV19 and TRBJ1-2; D is possibly TRBD1 (6 bases). This CDR3 has 14 amino acids. With 3 bases removed from V and 2 bases from J, the gap between germline ends came to 10 bases. Germline CDR1 reads LNHDA; CDR2 reads SQIVND (reference sequence). The CDR3 bases are TGTGCCAGTAGTATTAAACAGGGAAACTATGGCTACACCTTC. Translating gives CASSIKQGNYGYTF. Full variable domain (remainder filled in from reference TRBV19 and TRBJ1-2): DGGITQSPKYLFRKEGQNVTLSCEQNLNHDAMYWYRQDPGQGLRLIYYSQIVNDFQKGDIAEGYSVSREKKESFPLTVTSAQKNPTAFYLCASSIKQGNYGYTFGSGTRLTVV.